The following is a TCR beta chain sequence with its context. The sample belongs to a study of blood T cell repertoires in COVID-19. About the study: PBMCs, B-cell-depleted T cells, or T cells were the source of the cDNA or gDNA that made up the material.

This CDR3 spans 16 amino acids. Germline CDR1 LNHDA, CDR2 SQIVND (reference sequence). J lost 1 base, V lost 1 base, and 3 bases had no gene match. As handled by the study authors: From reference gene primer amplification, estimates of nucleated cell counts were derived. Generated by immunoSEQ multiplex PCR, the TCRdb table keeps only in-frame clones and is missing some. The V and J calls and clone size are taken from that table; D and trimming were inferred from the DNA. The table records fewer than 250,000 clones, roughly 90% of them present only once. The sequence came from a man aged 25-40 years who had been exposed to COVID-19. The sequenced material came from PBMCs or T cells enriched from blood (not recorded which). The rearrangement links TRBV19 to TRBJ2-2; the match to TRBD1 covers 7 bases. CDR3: CASSIGGGQNTGELFF. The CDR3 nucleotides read TGTGCCAGTAGTATAGGAGGGGGCCAGAACACCGGGGAGCTGTTTTTT.